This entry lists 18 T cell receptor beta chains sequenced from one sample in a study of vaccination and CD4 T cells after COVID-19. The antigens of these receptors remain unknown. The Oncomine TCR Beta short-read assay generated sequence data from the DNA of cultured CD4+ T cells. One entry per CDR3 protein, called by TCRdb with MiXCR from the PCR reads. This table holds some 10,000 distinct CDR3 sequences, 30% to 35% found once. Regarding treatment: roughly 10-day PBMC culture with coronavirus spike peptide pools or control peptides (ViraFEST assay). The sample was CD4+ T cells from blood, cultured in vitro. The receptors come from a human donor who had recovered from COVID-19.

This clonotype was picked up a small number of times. CDR3 in amino acids: CASSQGAPGQGGGYTF. CDR3 nucleotide sequence: TGCGCCAGCAGCCAGGGGGCACCGGGACAGGGGGGAGGCTACACCTTC. The genes are TRBV4-1 and TRBJ1-2, with 11 nucleotides matching TRBD1. Germline V gene sequence: CDR1 MGHRA, CDR2 YSYEKL. With V trimmed by 3 bases and J by 8 bases, 11 bases remained unmatched. The CDR3 totals 16 residues.

The CDR3 reads CASSYSDGNYYEQYF. The CDR3 DNA sequence: TGTGCCAGCAGTTACTCTGACGGGAATTACTACGAGCAGTACTTC. The V and J genes are TRBV6-5 and TRBJ2-7, with D tentatively TRBD2 (5 bases). Germline V gene data show CDR1 as MNHEY and CDR2 as SVGAGI. This CDR3 spans 15 amino acids. Trimming removed 0 bases from V and 3 bases from J, with 12 bases in between.

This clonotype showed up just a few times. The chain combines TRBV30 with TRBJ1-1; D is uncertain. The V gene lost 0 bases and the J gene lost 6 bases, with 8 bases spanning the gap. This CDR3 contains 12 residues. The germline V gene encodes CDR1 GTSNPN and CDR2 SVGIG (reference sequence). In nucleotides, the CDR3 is TGTGCCTGGAGTGTACTTGCCCCTGAAGCTTTCTTT. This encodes CAWSVLAPEAFF.

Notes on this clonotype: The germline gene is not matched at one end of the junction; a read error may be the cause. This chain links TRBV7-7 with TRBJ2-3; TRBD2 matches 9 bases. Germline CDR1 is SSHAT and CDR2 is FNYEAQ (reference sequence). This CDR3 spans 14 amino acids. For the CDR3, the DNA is TGTGCTAGCAGCTTAGATGCTAGCGGGGCTCCGCAGTATTTT. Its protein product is CASSLDASGAPQYF.

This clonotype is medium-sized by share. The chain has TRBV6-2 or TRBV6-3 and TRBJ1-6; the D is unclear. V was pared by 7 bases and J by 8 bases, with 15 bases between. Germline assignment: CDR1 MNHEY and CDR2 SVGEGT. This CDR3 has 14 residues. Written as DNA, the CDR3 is TGTGCCAGCAACCGTCCATCACTTGATTCACCCCTCCACTTT. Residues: CASNRPSLDSPLHF.

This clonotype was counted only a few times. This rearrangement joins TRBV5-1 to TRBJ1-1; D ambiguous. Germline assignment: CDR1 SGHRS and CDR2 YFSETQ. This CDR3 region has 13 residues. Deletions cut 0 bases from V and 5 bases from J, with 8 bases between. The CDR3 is CASSLVAGTEAFF. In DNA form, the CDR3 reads TGCGCCAGCAGCTTGGTGGCTGGGACTGAAGCTTTCTTT.

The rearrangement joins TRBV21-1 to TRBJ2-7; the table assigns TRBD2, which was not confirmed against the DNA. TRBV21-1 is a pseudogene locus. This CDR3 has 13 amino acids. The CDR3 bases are TGTGCCAGCCCCTCCGCCGTGGCCTACGAGCAGTACTTC. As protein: CASPSAVAYEQYF.

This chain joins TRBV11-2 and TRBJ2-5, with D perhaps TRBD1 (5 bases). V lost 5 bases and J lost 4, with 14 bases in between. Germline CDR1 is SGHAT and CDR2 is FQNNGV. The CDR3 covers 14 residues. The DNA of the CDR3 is TGTGCCAGCAGCCCCCAGACAGTCGGAGAGACCCAGTACTTC. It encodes CASSPQTVGETQYF.

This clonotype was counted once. CDR3 coding DNA: TGCGCCAGCAGCCAAGAAGGGGCTAGCGGGGGGGATGAGCAGTTCTTC. This gives the protein CASSQEGASGGDEQFF. V and J are TRBV4-3 and TRBJ2-1; TRBD2 matches 12 bases. The CDR3 totals 16 residues. The V segment lost 0 bases and the J segment 8 bases; nucleotides outside the gene matches: 5. Germline-derived CDR1 and CDR2 are LGHNA and YSLEER.

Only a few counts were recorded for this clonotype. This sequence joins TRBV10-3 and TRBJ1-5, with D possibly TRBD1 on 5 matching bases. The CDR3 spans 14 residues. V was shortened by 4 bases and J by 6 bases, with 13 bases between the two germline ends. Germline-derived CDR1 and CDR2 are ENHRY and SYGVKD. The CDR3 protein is CAISAVGERQPQHF. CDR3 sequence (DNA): TGTGCCATCAGTGCTGTGGGGGAACGTCAGCCCCAGCATTTT.

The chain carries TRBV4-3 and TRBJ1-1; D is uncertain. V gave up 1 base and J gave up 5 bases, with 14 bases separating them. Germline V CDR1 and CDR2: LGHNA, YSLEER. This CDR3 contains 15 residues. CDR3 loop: CASSQARAGFTEAFF. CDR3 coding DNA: TGCGCCAGCAGCCAAGCAAGGGCGGGGTTTACTGAAGCTTTCTTT.

CDR3 region: CASAGSAGGTEAFF. CDR3 bases: TGTGCCAGCGCTGGGTCGGCGGGCGGCACTGAAGCTTTCTTT. The chain combines TRBV12-3 or TRBV12-4 with TRBJ1-1, with D unclear. With 8 bases removed from V and 4 bases from J, the gap between germline ends came to 17 bases. This CDR3 contains 14 residues.

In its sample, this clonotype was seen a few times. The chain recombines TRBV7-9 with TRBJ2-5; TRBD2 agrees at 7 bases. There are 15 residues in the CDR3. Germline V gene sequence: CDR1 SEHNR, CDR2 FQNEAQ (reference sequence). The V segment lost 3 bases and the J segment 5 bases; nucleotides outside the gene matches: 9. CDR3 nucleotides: TGTGCCAGCAGCTTCAATTTAGCGGGTAGGGAGACCCAGTACTTC. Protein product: CASSFNLAGRETQYF.

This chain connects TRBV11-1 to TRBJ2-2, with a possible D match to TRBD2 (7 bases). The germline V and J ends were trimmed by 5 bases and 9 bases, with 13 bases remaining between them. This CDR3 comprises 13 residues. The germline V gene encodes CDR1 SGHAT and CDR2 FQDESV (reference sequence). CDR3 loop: CASSDPGGRELFF. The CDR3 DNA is TGTGCCAGCAGCGACCCGGGGGGCCGGGAGCTGTTTTTT.

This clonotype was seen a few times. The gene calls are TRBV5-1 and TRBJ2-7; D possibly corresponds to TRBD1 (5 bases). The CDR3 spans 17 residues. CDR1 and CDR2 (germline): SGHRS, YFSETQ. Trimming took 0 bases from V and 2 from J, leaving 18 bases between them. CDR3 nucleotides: TGCGCCAGCAGCTTGGGGGGCGGCAGCTCAACCACCTACGAGCAGTACTTC. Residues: CASSLGGGSSTTYEQYF.

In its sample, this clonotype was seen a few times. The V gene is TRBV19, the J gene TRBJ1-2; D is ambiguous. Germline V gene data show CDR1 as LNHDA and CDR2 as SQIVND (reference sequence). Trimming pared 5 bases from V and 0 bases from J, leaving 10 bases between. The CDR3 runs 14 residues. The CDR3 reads CASSREGANYGYTF. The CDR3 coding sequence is TGTGCCAGTAGTCGCGAGGGAGCTAACTATGGCTACACCTTC.

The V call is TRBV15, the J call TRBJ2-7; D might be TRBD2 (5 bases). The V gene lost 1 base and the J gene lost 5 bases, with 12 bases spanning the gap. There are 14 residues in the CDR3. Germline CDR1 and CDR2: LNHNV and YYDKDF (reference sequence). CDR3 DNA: TGTGCCACCAGCAGAGCTCGGACTCCCCACGAGCAGTACTTC. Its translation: CATSRARTPHEQYF.

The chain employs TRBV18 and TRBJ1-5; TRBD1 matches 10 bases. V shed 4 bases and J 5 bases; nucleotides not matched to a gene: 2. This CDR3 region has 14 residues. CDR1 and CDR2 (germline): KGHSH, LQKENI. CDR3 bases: TGTGCCAGCTCACGACAGGGGGCCGATCAGCCCCAGCATTTT. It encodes CASSRQGADQPQHF.